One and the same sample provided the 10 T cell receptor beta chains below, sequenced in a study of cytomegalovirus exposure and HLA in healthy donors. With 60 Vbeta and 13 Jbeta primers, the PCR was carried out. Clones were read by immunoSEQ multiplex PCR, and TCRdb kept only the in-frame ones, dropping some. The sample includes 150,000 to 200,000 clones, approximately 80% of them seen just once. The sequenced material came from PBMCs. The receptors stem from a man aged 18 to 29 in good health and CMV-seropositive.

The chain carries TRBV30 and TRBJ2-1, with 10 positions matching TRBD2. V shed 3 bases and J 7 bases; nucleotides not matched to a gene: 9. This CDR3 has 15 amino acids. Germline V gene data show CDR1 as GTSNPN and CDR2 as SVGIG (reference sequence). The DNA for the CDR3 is TGTGCCTGGAGCAGCGGCATAGCGGGAGGTAATGAGCAGTTCTTC. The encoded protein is CAWSSGIAGGNEQFF.

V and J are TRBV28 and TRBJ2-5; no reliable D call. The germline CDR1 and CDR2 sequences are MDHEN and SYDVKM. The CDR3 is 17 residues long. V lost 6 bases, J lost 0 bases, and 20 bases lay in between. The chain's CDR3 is CASRRPWVRSYQETQYF. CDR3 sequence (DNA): TGTGCCAGCAGACGACCTTGGGTCAGGTCCTACCAAGAGACCCAGTACTTC.

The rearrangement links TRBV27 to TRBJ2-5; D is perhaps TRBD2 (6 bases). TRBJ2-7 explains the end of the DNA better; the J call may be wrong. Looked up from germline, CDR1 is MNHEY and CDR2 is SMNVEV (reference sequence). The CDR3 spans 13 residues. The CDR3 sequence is CASSWRGSYEQYF. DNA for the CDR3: TGTGCCAGCAGTTGGAGGGGATCCTACGAGCAGTACTTC.

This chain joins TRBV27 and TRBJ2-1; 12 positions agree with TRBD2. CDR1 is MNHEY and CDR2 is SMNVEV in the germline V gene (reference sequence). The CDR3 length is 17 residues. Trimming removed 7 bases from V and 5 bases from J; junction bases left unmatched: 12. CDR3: CASKLLAGGPTHNEQFF. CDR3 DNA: TGTGCCAGCAAGTTGCTAGCGGGAGGGCCAACCCACAATGAGCAGTTCTTC.

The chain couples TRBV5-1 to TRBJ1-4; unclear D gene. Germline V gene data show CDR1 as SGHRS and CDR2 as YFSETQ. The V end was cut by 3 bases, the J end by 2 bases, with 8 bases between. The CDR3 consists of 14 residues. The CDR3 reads CASSSAGTNEKLFF. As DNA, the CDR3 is TGCGCCAGCAGCTCAGCGGGGACTAATGAAAAACTGTTTTTT. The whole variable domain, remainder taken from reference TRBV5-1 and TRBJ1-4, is KAGVTQTPRYLIKTRGQQVTLSCSPISGHRSVSWYQQTPGQGLQFLFEYFSETQRNKGNFPGRFSGRQFSNSRSEMNVSTLELGDSALYLCASSSAGTNEKLFFGSGTQLSVL.

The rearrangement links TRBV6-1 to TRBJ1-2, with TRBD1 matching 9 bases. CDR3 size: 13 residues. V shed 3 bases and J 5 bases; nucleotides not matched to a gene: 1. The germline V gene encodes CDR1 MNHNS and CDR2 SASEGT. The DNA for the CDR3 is TGTGCCAGCAGTGAGGACAGGGGTTATGGCTACACCTTC. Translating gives CASSEDRGYGYTF.

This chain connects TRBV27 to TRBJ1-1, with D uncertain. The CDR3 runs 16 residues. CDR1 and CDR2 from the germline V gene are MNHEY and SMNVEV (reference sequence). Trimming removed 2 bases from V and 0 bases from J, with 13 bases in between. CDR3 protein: CASSLLVGGMNTEAFF. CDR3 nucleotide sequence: TGTGCCAGCAGTTTACTGGTCGGAGGTATGAACACTGAAGCTTTCTTT.

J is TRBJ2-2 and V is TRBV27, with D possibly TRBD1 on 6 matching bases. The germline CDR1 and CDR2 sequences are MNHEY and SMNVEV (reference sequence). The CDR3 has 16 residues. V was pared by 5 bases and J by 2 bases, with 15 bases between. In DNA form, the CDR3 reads TGTGCCAGCAGTAAAAAAGGGGGACATAACACCGGGGAGCTGTTTTTT. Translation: CASSKKGGHNTGELFF.

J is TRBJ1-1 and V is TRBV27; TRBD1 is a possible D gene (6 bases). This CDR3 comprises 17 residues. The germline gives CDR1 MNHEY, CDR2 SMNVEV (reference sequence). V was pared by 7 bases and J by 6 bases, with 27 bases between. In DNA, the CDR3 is TGTGCCAGCACTTCACTAGGGCAGGGGCCGCTAAACTCTGAAGCTTTCTTT. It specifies CASTSLGQGPLNSEAFF.

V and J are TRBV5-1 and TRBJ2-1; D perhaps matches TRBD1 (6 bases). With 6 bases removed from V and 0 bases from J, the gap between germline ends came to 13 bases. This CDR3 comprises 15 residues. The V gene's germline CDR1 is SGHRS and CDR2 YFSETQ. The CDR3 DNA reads TGCGCCAGCAAGGTGGGGGCAAGCTCCTACAATGAGCAGTTCTTC. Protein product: CASKVGASSYNEQFF.